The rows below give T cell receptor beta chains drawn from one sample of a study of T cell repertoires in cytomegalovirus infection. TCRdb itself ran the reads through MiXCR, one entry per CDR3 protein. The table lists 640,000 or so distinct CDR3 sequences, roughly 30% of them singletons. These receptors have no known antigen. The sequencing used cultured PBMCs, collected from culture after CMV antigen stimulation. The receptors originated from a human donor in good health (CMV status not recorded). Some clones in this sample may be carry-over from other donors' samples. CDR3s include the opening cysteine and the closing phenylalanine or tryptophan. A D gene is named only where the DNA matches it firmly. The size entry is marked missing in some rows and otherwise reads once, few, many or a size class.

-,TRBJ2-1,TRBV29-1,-,TGCAGCGTTGCCGACTACAATGAGCAGTTCTTC,CSVADYNEQFF
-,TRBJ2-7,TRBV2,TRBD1,TGTGCCAGCACCGAGGACAGGTCCTACGAGCAGTACTTC,CASTEDRSYEQYF
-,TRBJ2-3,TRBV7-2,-,TGTGCCAGCAGCTTAGCGGTTACTAGCACAGATACGCAGTATTTT,CASSLAVTSTDTQYF
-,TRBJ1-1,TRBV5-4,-,TGTGCCAGCTTGGTCTCAGGGGCCGAGAACACTGAAGCTTTCTTT,CASLVSGAENTEAFF
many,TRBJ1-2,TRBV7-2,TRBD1,TGTGCCAGCAGCTTAGGGACAGGACTCTATGGCTACACCTTC,CASSLGTGLYGYTF
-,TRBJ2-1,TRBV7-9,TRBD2,TGTGCCAGCAGCTCCCCGGCCCTAGCGGCCCACTACAATGAGCAGTTCTTC,CASSSPALAAHYNEQFF
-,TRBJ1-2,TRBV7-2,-,TGTGCCAGCAGCCTCCTGGGGGGGGGCTACACCTTC,CASSLLGGGYTF
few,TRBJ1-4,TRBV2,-,TGTGCCAGCAGTGAAGGATGGAGGGAAAAACTGTTTTTT,CASSEGWREKLFF
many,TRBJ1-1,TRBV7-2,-,TGTGCCAGCAGCTCACGACAGTACACTGAAGCTTTCTTT,CASSSRQYTEAFF
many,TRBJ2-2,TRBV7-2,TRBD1,TGTGCCAGCAGCTTATATCCCCAGGGGGCGTCTGCCGGGGAGCTGTTTTTT,CASSLYPQGASAGELFF
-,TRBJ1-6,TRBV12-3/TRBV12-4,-,TGTGCCAGCAGCCGTGGGTGGCGGAATAATTCACCCCTCCACTTT,CASSRGWRNNSPLHF
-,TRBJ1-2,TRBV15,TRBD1,TGTGCCACCAGCGGACGACTCCGACAGGGACGCGGCTACACCTTC,CATSGRLRQGRGYTF
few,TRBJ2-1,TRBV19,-,TGTGCCAGTAGTATAATCGGGGGTAGGAATGAGCAGTTCTTC,CASSIIGGRNEQFF
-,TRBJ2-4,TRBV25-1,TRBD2,TGTGCCAGCAGTGAGAGGACTAGCGGGAGCAACATTCAGTACTTC,CASSERTSGSNIQYF
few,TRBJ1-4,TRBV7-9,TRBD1,TGTGCCAGCAGCTTAATTCCCAGGACAGGGGATTCTGAAAAACTGTTTTTT,CASSLIPRTGDSEKLFF
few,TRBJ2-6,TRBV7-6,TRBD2,TGTGCCAGCAGCCCTTGGACTAGCGGGGCCTCTGGGGCCAACGTCCTGACTTTC,CASSPWTSGASGANVLTF
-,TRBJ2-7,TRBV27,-,TGTGCCAGCAGTGACTTCGGAAGGGGCGGGCCTTCCGAGCAGTACTTC,CASSDFGRGGPSEQYF
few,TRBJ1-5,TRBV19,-,TGTGCCCAGAGGCGGTGGGTTGTACTTATTGATAGCAATCAGCCCCAGCATTTT,CAQRRWVVLIDSNQPQHF
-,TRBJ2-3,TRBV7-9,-,TGTGCCAGCAGCTTAACACGGGCCGATACGCAGTATTTT,CASSLTRADTQYF
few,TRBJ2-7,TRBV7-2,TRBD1,TGTGCCAGCAGCCTAGGCGTAGGGACAGGAACATCCTACGAGCAGTACTTC,CASSLGVGTGTSYEQYF
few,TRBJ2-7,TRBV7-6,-,TGTGCCAGCAGCTTACCCCCGGGACAAACAGCCTACGAGCAGTACTTC,CASSLPPGQTAYEQYF
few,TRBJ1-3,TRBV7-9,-,TGTGCCAGCAGCATAACCTCTGAGCGGACTGGAAACACCATATATTTT,CASSITSERTGNTIYF
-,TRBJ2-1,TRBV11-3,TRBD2,TGTGCCAGCAGCTTAGGGACAGGCCAAGAGACCGGGACTAGCGGGAGGGCCCTCTACAATGAGCAGTTCTTC,CASSLGTGQETGTSGRALYNEQFF
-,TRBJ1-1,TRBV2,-,TGTGCCAGCCTCACTAACACTGAAGCTTTCTTT,CASLTNTEAFF
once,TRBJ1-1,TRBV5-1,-,TGCGCCAGCAGCTTGTCCAGATTCGACATGAACACTGAAGCTTTCTTT,CASSLSRFDMNTEAFF
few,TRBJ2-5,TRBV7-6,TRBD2,TGTGCCAGTCTAGCGGGAACCCACCAGACCCAGTACTTC,CASLAGTHQTQYF
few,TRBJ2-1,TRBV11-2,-,TGTGCCAGCAGCCGGGGTCGGGGTTACAGTCTGGGGAATGAGCAGTTCTTC,CASSRGRGYSLGNEQFF
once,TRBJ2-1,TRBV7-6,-,TGTGCCAGCAGCTTAGTTTACGGGAGCTCCTACAATGAGCAGTTCTTC,CASSLVYGSSYNEQFF
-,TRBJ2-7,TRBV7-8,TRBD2,TGTGCCAGCAGCGAGGGACTAGCGGGATACAAAAACTCCTACGAGCAGTACTTC,CASSEGLAGYKNSYEQYF
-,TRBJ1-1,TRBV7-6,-,TGTGCCAGCAGCTTAAGGGAGGGGGTGAACACTGAAGCTTTCTTT,CASSLREGVNTEAFF
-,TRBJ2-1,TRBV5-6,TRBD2,TGTGCCAGCAGCTTGTATGTGGGGGTAGCGGGCTACAATGAGCAGTTCTTC,CASSLYVGVAGYNEQFF
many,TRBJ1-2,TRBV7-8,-,TGTGCCAGCAGCTTAGCTGTCACGGGCTACTATGGCTACACCTTC,CASSLAVTGYYGYTF
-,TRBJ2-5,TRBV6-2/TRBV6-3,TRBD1,TGTGCCAGCAGTTACATGATGGACAGGGACCAAGAGACCCAGTACTTC,CASSYMMDRDQETQYF
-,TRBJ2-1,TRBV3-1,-,TGTGCCAGCAGCTCGACGGGGACGCCAACCTACAATGAGCAGTTCTTC,CASSSTGTPTYNEQFF
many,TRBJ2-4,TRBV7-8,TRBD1,TGTGCCAGCAGCTTGGACAGGGGAAAAAACATTCAGTACTTC,CASSLDRGKNIQYF
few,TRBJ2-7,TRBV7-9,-,TGTGCCAGCAGCACCGATGCGTACTGGGGTTTCGAGCAGTACTTC,CASSTDAYWGFEQYF
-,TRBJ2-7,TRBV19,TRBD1,TGTGCCAGTTCCCGTTTGGGACAGGGTACCTACGAGCAGTACTTC,CASSRLGQGTYEQYF
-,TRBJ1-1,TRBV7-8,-,TGTGCCAGCAGCTTTCCCCCGAACACTGAAGCTTTCTTT,CASSFPPNTEAFF
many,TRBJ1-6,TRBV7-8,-,TGTGCCAGCAGCTTGGCCAGGGCCGATTCACCCCTCCACTTT,CASSLARADSPLHF
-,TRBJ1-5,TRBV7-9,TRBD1,TGTGCCAGCAGCCAACAGGGGGGAAGCAATCAGCCCCAGCATTTT,CASSQQGGSNQPQHF
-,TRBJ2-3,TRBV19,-,TGTGCCAGTAGAATCGGCGGGACAGATACGCAGTATTTT,CASRIGGTDTQYF
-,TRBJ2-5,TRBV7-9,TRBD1,TGTGCCAGCAGCCAGCGACGGACAGGGCTGGCCCAGTACTTC,CASSQRRTGLAQYF
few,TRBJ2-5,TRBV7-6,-,TGTGCCAGCAGCTACGGACCGCAGAATCAAGAGACCCAGTACTTC,CASSYGPQNQETQYF
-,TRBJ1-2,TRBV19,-,TGTGCCAGTAGTCAGGACACTGTCTATGGCTACACCTTC,CASSQDTVYGYTF
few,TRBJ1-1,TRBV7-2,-,TGTGCCAGCAGCTTTCGACAGCAACCAAGGTCTGAAGCTTTCTTT,CASSFRQQPRSEAFF
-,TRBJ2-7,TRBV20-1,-,TGCAGTGCTAGAGATAGCCTTATCCTCCCGTACGAGCAGTACTTC,CSARDSLILPYEQYF
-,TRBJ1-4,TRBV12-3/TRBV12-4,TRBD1,TGTGCCAGCAGTTTCGGCGGACAGGCAACTAATGAAAAACTGTTTTTT,CASSFGGQATNEKLFF
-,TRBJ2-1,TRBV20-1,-,TGCAGTGCTGGACGACTTAGCTCCTACAATGAGCAGTTCTTC,CSAGRLSSYNEQFF
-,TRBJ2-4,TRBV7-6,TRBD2,TGTGCCAGCAGCGCCCGGGGAACCCGGGAGGACATTCAGTACTTC,CASSARGTREDIQYF
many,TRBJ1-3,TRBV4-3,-,TGCGCCAGCAGCCGGGGGGCCTCTGGAAACACCATATATTTT,CASSRGASGNTIYF
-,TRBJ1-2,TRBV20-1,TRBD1,TGCAGTGCTAGCCAGGGGGGGTCCAACTATGGCTACACCTTC,CSASQGGSNYGYTF
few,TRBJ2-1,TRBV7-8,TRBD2,TGTGCCAGTACTAGCGGACCCAATGAGCAGTTCTTC,CASTSGPNEQFF